The sample holds a few counts of the clone carrying this T cell receptor (delta chain). Its cognate antigen is unknown. A read error likely explains why the TCRdb protein, taken from a much larger clone, differs from this DNA's translation at residue 23; the protein shown is translated from the DNA. These data originate in a study of γδ T cells in repeated Plasmodium falciparum infection. Across the whole study: Malian children with intense seasonal malaria exposure were compared with matched Australian children.

Notes on the study in general: Vgamma9/Vdelta2+ T cells showed a stable polyclonal repertoire with shared TCRgamma sequences.

Germline CDR1 and CDR2: TSWWSYY and QGS. The CDR3 spans 25 residues. Gammadelta T cells were flow-sorted from PBMC into Vgamma9/Vdelta2+ and Vdelta2-negative populations for bulk analysis. Each sorted gammadelta sample had TRG and TRD chains sequenced. TCRdb made new clone calls on the multiplex PCR reads using CATT. The table lists tens of thousands of delta-chain clones, roughly 0.9% of them singletons. The V gene was identified as TRDV1, while no J gene was called; the D call TRDD3 from the table was never checked on the DNA. Sequencing was done on a sample of gamma-delta T cells from blood. This clonotype was obtained from a pool of human donors (malaria-infected and uninfected, not separated). The CDR3 DNA sequence: TGTGCTCTTGGGGAATTACCTTTCACAAGGACTGGGGGATACGCGCGCCGACTGTACACCGATAAACACATCTTT. It specifies CALGELPFTRTGGYARRLYTDKHIF.